The entry that follows covers one TCR beta chain sequence. Time point specified: before natalizumab initiation. The table came from immunoSEQ multiplex PCR; TCRdb's copy has only in-frame clones and leaves some out. The sample consists of 25,000 to 35,000 clones, approximately 90% of them appearing once. This CDR3 spans 15 amino acids. Per the germline V gene, CDR1 is LNHDA and CDR2 is SQIVND (reference sequence). V lost 6 bases and J lost 1, with 10 bases in between. This entry is derived from a study of multiple sclerosis patients with progressive multifocal leukoencephalopathy. This receptor was identified in a human donor with multiple sclerosis. J is TRBJ2-6 and V is TRBV19, with a weak D call TRBD2 (6 bases). Sequencing used PBMCs. The CDR3 DNA reads as TGTGCCAGTAGGGGGGGTCTTTCTGGGGCCAACGTCCTGACTTTC. Amino acid sequence: CASRGGLSGANVLTF.